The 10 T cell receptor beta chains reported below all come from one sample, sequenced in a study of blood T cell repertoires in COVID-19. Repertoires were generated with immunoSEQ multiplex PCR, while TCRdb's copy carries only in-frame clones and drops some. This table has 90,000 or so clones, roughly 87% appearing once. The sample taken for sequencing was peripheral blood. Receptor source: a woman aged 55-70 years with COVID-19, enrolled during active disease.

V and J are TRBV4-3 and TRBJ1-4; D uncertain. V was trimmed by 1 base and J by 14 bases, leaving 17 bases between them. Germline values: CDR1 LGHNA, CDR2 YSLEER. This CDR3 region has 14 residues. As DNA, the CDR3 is TGCGCCAGCAGCCAAGTGAGTTTGTCGGGAAGTCTGTTTTTT. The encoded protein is CASSQVSLSGSLFF.

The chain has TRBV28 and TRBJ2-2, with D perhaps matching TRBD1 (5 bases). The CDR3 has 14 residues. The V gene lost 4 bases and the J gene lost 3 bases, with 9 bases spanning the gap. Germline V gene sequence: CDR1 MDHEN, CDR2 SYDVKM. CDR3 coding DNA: TGTGCCAGCAGTTCAGGGTCCCACACCGGGGAGCTGTTTTTT. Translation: CASSSGSHTGELFF. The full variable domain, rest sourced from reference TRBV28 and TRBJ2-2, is DVKVTQSSRYLVKRTGEKVFLECVQDMDHENMFWYRQDPGLGLRLIYFSYDVKMKEKGDIPEGYSVSREKKERFSLILESASTNQTSMYLCASSSGSHTGELFFGEGSRLTVL.

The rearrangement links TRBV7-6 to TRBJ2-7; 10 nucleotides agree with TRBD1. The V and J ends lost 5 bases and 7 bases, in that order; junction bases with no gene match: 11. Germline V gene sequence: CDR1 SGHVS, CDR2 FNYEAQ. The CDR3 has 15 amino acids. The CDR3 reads CASSPTGQGSGEQYF. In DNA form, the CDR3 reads TGTGCCAGCAGCCCGACGGGACAGGGGTCTGGTGAGCAGTACTTC.

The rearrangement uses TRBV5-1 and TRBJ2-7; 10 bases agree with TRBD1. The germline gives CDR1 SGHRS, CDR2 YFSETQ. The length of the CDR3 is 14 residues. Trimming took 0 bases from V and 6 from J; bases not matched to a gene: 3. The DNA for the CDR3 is TGCGCCAGCAGCTTGGAGGGACAGGGGAGCGAGCAGTACTTC. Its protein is CASSLEGQGSEQYF.

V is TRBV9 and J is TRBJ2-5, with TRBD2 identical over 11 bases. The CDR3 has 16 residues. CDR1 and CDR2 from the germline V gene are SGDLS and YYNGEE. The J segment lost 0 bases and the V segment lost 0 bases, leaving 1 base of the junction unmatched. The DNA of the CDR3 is TGTGCCAGCAGCGTAGAACTAGCGGGGGACCAAGAGACCCAGTACTTC. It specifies CASSVELAGDQETQYF.

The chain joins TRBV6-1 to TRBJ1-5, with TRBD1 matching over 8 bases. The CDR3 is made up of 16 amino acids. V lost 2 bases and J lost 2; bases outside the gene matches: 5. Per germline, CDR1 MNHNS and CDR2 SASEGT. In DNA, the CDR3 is TGTGCCAGCAGTGAACAGGGGGCGATGGGCAATCAGCCCCAGCATTTT. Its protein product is CASSEQGAMGNQPQHF.

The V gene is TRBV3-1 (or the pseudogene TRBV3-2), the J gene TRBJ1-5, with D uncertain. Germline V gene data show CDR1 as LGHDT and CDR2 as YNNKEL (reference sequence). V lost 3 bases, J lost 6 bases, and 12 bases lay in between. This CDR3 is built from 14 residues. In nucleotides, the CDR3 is TGTGCCAGCAGCCAGGTTGGAGGAAGTCAGCCCCAGCATTTT. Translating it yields CASSQVGGSQPQHF.

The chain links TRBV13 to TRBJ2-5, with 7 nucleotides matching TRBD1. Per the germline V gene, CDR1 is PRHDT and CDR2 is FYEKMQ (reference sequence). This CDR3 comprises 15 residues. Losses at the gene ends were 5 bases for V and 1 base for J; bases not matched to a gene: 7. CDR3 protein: CASSPTGTAQETQYF. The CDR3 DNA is TGTGCCAGCAGCCCTACCGGGACAGCCCAAGAGACCCAGTACTTC.

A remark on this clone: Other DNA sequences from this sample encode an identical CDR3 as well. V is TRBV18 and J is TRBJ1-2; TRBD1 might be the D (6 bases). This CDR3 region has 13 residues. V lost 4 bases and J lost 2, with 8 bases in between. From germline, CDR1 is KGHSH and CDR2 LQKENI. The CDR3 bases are TGTGCCAGCTCACAGGACAGAAACTATGGCTACACCTTC. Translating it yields CASSQDRNYGYTF.

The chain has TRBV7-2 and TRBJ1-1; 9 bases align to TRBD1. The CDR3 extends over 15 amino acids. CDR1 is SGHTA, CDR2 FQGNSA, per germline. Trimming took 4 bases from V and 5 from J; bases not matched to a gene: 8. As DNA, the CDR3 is TGTGCCAGCAGCTGGAACAGGGGGCGTTCGACTGAAGCTTTCTTT. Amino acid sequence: CASSWNRGRSTEAFF.